This is a list of T cell receptor beta chains from one sample in a study of cytomegalovirus exposure and HLA in healthy donors. The table came from immunoSEQ multiplex PCR; TCRdb's copy has only in-frame clones and leaves some out. The sample has about 79,000 clones, about two thirds seen once. Specimen: PBMCs. The receptors derive from a man in his 60s in good health and CMV-seronegative. CDR3s include the opening cysteine and the closing phenylalanine or tryptophan. D genes are given only for firm matches. Clone size appears in some rows only: once, few, many, or a class for an expanded clone.

J gene,clone size,D gene,V gene,CDR3 protein,CDR3 DNA
TRBJ1-5,-,-,TRBV10-3,CAISESRGPGNQPQHF,TGTGCCATCAGTGAGTCGCGGGGGCCGGGCAATCAGCCCCAGCATTTT
TRBJ2-7,-,-,TRBV10-3,CAISLAGAYEQYF,TGTGCCATCAGTCTGGCAGGGGCCTACGAGCAGTACTTC
TRBJ2-7,-,TRBD2,TRBV11-2,CASSFASGNLATEQYF,TGTGCCAGCAGCTTTGCTAGCGGTAACCTGGCGACCGAGCAGTACTTC
TRBJ2-7,few,TRBD1,TRBV7-2,CASSFQTGDSYEQYF,TGTGCCAGCAGCTTTCAGACAGGGGACTCCTACGAGCAGTACTTC
TRBJ1-5,few,TRBD1,TRBV5-1,CASSPTGVDQPQHF,TGCGCCAGCAGCCCCACAGGGGTGGATCAGCCCCAGCATTTT
TRBJ2-1,-,TRBD2,TRBV2,CASTMGLAAYNEQFF,TGTGCCAGCACCATGGGACTAGCGGCCTACAATGAGCAGTTCTTC
TRBJ2-2,few,TRBD1,TRBV6-5,CASSRRDRGAGELFF,TGTGCCAGCAGTCGCCGGGACAGGGGGGCCGGGGAGCTGTTTTTT
TRBJ1-1,few,TRBD1,TRBV2,CASSEAAGGMGTEAFF,TGTGCCAGCAGTGAAGCGGCAGGGGGAATGGGCACTGAAGCTTTCTTT
TRBJ2-7,-,TRBD1,TRBV7-8,CASSKGQPYEQYF,TGTGCCAGCAGCAAGGGACAGCCGTACGAGCAGTACTTC
TRBJ2-7,-,-,TRBV5-4,CASSPDRAGTREQYF,TGTGCCAGCAGCCCTGACAGGGCGGGGACGAGAGAGCAGTACTTC
TRBJ1-4,few,-,TRBV4-2,CASSQQGGNEKLFF,TGTGCCAGCAGCCAACAGGGTGGGAATGAAAAACTGTTTTTT
TRBJ2-5,-,TRBD1,TRBV6-1,CASSEALGQGAETQYF,TGTGCCAGCAGTGAAGCTCTAGGACAGGGGGCGGAGACCCAGTACTTC
TRBJ2-3,-,-,TRBV20-1,CSAPDTTTQYF,TGCAGTGCACCGGACACGACGACGCAGTATTTT
TRBJ1-1,-,-,TRBV27,CASSFGAEAFF,TGTGCCAGCAGTTTCGGTGCTGAAGCTTTCTTT
TRBJ1-5,few,-,TRBV10-2,CASRMDTSKPQHF,TGCGCCAGCAGAATGGACACATCAAAGCCCCAGCATTTT
TRBJ1-3,-,TRBD1,TRBV4-1,CASTPGQGIGNTIYF,TGCGCCAGCACTCCGGGACAGGGGATCGGAAACACCATATATTTT
TRBJ1-4,-,TRBD1,TRBV4-1,CASSLPGQGNEKLFF,TGCGCCAGCAGCCTCCCGGGACAGGGGAATGAAAAACTGTTTTTT
TRBJ1-4,-,-,TRBV4-1,CASSHLESTNEKLFF,TGCGCCAGCAGCCATTTGGAGTCAACTAATGAAAAACTGTTTTTT
TRBJ2-5,-,-,TRBV5-4,CASSTQGGVETQYF,TGTGCCAGCAGCACGCAGGGGGGAGTGGAGACCCAGTACTTC
TRBJ1-2,few,-,TRBV29-1,CSVEVGRQGNGYTF,TGCAGCGTTGAAGTCGGGCGCCAGGGGAACGGCTACACCTTC
TRBJ2-1,-,-,TRBV5-4,CASSLGQWRGGADEQFF,TGTGCCAGCAGCTTGGGGCAATGGAGGGGGGGGGCGGATGAGCAGTTCTTC
TRBJ2-3,-,TRBD1,TRBV9,CASSPRTGEGDTQYF,TGTGCCAGCAGCCCCCGGACAGGGGAAGGGGATACGCAGTATTTT
TRBJ1-6,-,-,TRBV7-8,CASSSQGPLHF,TGTGCCAGCAGCTCACAGGGCCCCCTCCACTTT
TRBJ2-7,-,-,TRBV28,CASSLSYRAEEQYF,TGTGCCAGCAGTTTATCTTACAGGGCGGAGGAGCAGTACTTC
TRBJ2-7,-,-,TRBV7-2,CASSPGADEQYF,TGTGCCAGCAGCCCAGGGGCGGACGAGCAGTACTTC
TRBJ2-1,few,TRBD2,TRBV7-2,CASRPGGSYSYNEQFF,TGTGCCAGCAGGCCCGGGGGGTCCTACTCCTACAATGAGCAGTTCTTC